The clone carrying this T cell receptor (beta chain) was picked up a small number of times. Its target is not known. This specimen belongs to a study of post-analysis software for immune sequencing data. Study-level results: There were roughly five TRBV segments more frequent in patients than controls, and TRBV5-6, TRBV5-1 and TRBV20-1 were among them.

The CDR3 contains 15 residues. Trimming removed 0 bases from V and 11 bases from J, with 17 bases in between. CDR1 and CDR2 from the germline V gene are LNHNV and YYDKDF (reference sequence). Presence of unique molecular identifiers characterized the TCR beta cDNA libraries. A population of about 0.85 to 11 million T cells gave rise to 400,000 to 550,000 cDNA molecules. Via MiXCR, TCRdb re-called the PCR reads, giving one row per CDR3 protein. The table lists hundreds of thousands of distinct CDR3 sequences, around 60% of them singletons, with around 11% in the top ten. J is TRBJ2-4 and V is TRBV15; no definite D call. The origin of this receptor is a girl aged 2-15 years with multiple sclerosis. The sample consisted of blood. The CDR3: CATSRDLFRPTLQYF. DNA of the CDR3: TGTGCCACCAGCAGAGATCTCTTCCGTCCTACACTTCAGTACTTC.